Presented here are 13 T cell receptor beta chains from one specimen sequenced in a study of cytomegalovirus exposure and HLA in healthy donors. The PCR was carried out with 60 Vbeta primers and 13 Jbeta primers. The data were produced by immunoSEQ multiplex PCR, yet TCRdb's version contains in-frame clones alone and is incomplete. The data show approximately 75,000 clones, 60% to 75% seen once. Sequencing used PBMCs. The receptor source for this set is a man aged 40-50 years in good health and CMV-seropositive.

This chain connects TRBV4-2 to TRBJ2-5; 11 bases are a match to TRBD2. With 4 bases clipped from V and 3 bases from J, the junction kept 4 bases outside the gene matches. Germline CDR1 and CDR2: LGHNA and YNFKEQ. The CDR3 is 15 residues long. The CDR3 loop reads CASSPGTSGKETQYF. CDR3 DNA: TGTGCCAGCAGCCCGGGGACTAGCGGAAAAGAGACCCAGTACTTC.

The chain joins TRBV28 to TRBJ2-2, with 7 bases fitting TRBD1. The J call may not be correct, given that the DNA end is closer to TRBJ1-3. Germline values: CDR1 MDHEN, CDR2 SYDVKM. CDR3 length: 14 amino acids. The CDR3 sequence: CASSPGGSGNTIYF. The CDR3 region has the DNA TGTGCCAGCAGCCCAGGGGGCTCTGGAAACACCATATATTTT.

This rearrangement joins TRBV18 to TRBJ2-6; a weak D match, TRBD1 (7 bases). V shed 0 bases and J shed 0 bases, with 12 bases lying between them. The CDR3 is 18 residues long. Germline V gene data show CDR1 as KGHSH and CDR2 as LQKENI. Here the CDR3 DNA reads TGTGCCAGCTCACCACCAGGAGGGGGCACCTCTGGGGCCAACGTCCTGACTTTC. Its protein is CASSPPGGGTSGANVLTF.

This clone was seen a handful of times. The rearrangement uses TRBV7-6 and TRBJ2-3, with D perhaps matching TRBD2 (5 bases). The CDR3 sequence is 14 residues long. CDR1 is SGHVS and CDR2 is FNYEAQ in the germline V gene. The V end lost 0 bases, the J end lost 4 bases, and 8 bases lay between the germline ends. The CDR3 region has the DNA TGTGCCAGCAGCTTAGCCGGGATCCCAGATACGCAGTATTTT. Its translation is CASSLAGIPDTQYF.

The chain carries TRBV10-3 and TRBJ1-1; D is perhaps TRBD1 (5 bases). The CDR3 has 13 residues. V lost 4 bases and J 1 base, leaving 7 bases between the germline ends. Germline CDR1 ENHRY, CDR2 SYGVKD. CDR3 loop: CAISAQGNTEAFF. In DNA form, the CDR3 reads TGTGCCATCAGTGCGCAGGGGAACACTGAAGCTTTCTTT.

V gene TRBV6-6 combines with J gene TRBJ1-2; D remains ambiguous. Trimming pared 6 bases from V and 4 bases from J, leaving 18 bases between. This CDR3 has 15 residues. Per germline, CDR1 MNHNY and CDR2 SVGAGI (reference sequence). In nucleotides, the CDR3 is TGTGCCAGCAGGCCTTCTGTTGCGGGATCCTATGGCTACACCTTC. Translated, it gives CASRPSVAGSYGYTF.

In regard to this clone: Sequence at one end of the junction differs from germline and may be a read error. The chain is built from TRBV4-1 and TRBJ1-3; the match to TRBD1 covers 10 bases. The CDR3 runs 18 residues. CDR1 and CDR2 (germline): MGHRA, YSYEKL. The CDR3 nucleotides read TGCGCCAACAGCCAAGACACCGCCGGACAGGGGGGTGGAAACACCATATATTTT. As protein: CANSQDTAGQGGGNTIYF.

The chain joins TRBV5-3 to TRBJ2-5, with a weak D call TRBD1 (5 bases). TRBV5-3 is an ORF for which the function is uncertain. This CDR3 has 14 residues. Trimming left V 5 bases short and J 1 base short, with 12 bases between. CDR3 residues: CARSYRTTQETQYF. The CDR3 DNA follows: TGTGCCAGAAGTTACAGGACAACCCAAGAGACCCAGTACTTC.

In this sample, this clone turned up a few times. The chain links TRBV11-2 to TRBJ1-1; D is possibly TRBD1 (5 bases). This CDR3 spans 13 amino acids. CDR1 is SGHAT and CDR2 is FQNNGV in the germline V gene. V was pared by 5 bases and J by 4 bases, with 11 bases between. Here the CDR3 reads CASSPDRFTEAFF. The CDR3 bases are TGTGCCAGCAGCCCAGACAGATTCACTGAAGCTTTCTTT.

The rearrangement links TRBV6-5 to TRBJ2-7; 7 bases align to TRBD1. This CDR3 region has 15 residues. Per the germline V gene, CDR1 is MNHEY and CDR2 is SVGAGI. The V segment lost 6 bases and the J segment 3 bases; nucleotides outside the gene matches: 11. This chain's CDR3 is CASRHQDRTVYEQYF. The CDR3 DNA is TGTGCCAGCAGACATCAGGACAGGACCGTCTACGAGCAGTACTTC.

The chain's CDR3 is CASSLDREQPQHF. In nucleotides, the CDR3 is TGTGCCAGCAGCTTAGATCGGGAGCAGCCCCAGCATTTT. This chain connects TRBV11-2 to TRBJ1-5; D is unresolved. The CDR3 sequence is 13 residues long. V shed 0 bases and J shed 7 bases, with 7 bases lying between them. Germline values: CDR1 SGHAT, CDR2 FQNNGV. Based on the CDR3 plus reference TRBV11-2 and TRBJ1-5, the full variable domain is EAGVAQSPRYKIIEKRQSVAFWCNPISGHATLYWYQQILGQGPKLLIQFQNNGVVDDSQLPKDRFSAERLKGVDSTLKIQPAKLEDSAVYLCASSLDREQPQHFGDGTRLSIL.

The chain is built from TRBV23-1 and TRBJ1-2; 11 bases are a match to TRBD1. TRBV23-1 qualifies as an ORF whose function is uncertain. V gave up 0 bases and J gave up 3 bases; unmatched junction bases: 15. The CDR3 sequence is 20 residues long. CDR3 DNA: TGCGCCAGCAGTCAATCGGCGGTACGGACAGGGGGCGGGGGGGACTATGGCTACACCTTC. Translating it yields CASSQSAVRTGGGGDYGYTF.

This clone was seen a handful of times. J is TRBJ1-1 and V is TRBV5-1, with no clear D. This CDR3 contains 12 residues. The V end was cut by 4 bases, the J end by 1 base, with 5 bases between. Germline V gene lookup returns CDR1 SGHRS and CDR2 YFSETQ. The CDR3 nucleotides are TGCGCCAGCAGCGTGCGGAACACTGAAGCTTTCTTT. Protein sequence: CASSVRNTEAFF.